A single sample is the source of the 21 T cell receptor beta chains below, sequenced in a study of blood T cells in healthy people across ages. A J-beta primer mix and a sample-barcoded 5' primer were used in a second PCR of about 7 to 12 cycles. TCRdb recomputed calls from the 5' RACE reads with MiXCR, one row per CDR3 protein. The data contain 800,000 to 1,300,000 distinct CDR3 sequences, almost 25% of them singletons. The same sample was also studied in work on T cells of mothers and their children.

Sequencing was done on a sample of blood. Every receptor here comes from a girl aged 2 to 10 in good health.

This sequence joins TRBV7-9 and TRBJ1-5, with D uncertain. CDR1 and CDR2 (germline): SEHNR, FQNEAQ (reference sequence). The V and J ends lost 5 bases and 6 bases respectively, with 17 bases between them. The CDR3 has 15 residues. The chain's CDR3 is CASSPSGGSLQPQHF. CDR3 nucleotides: TGTGCCAGCAGCCCTAGCGGCGGTAGCCTTCAGCCCCAGCATTTT.

This clonotype has only a few counts. CDR3 sequence reads: CASRPGSGQETQYF. The CDR3 DNA reads as TGTGCCAGCCGCCCCGGGAGCGGCCAAGAGACCCAGTACTTC. V is TRBV3-1 and J is TRBJ2-5; TRBD2 is a possible D gene (6 bases). Germline V CDR1 and CDR2: LGHDT, YNNKEL (reference sequence). The CDR3 is 14 amino acids. The V gene lost 8 bases and the J gene lost 1 base, with 14 bases spanning the gap.

This clonotype was detected only a few times. V gene TRBV14 combines with J gene TRBJ2-4; TRBD1 matches at 9 bases. The germline V gene encodes CDR1 SGHDN and CDR2 FVKESK. The V segment lost 6 bases and the J segment 0 bases; nucleotides outside the gene matches: 12. The CDR3 extends over 18 amino acids. The CDR3 protein is CASRNRGPPSLAKNIQYF. CDR3 in DNA: TGTGCCAGCAGGAACAGGGGGCCACCATCCCTAGCCAAAAACATTCAGTACTTC.

The chain uses TRBV7-2 and TRBJ2-7, with D possibly being TRBD1 (6 bases). Per the germline V gene, CDR1 is SGHTA and CDR2 is FQGNSA. The CDR3 sequence is 12 residues long. The V end lost 4 bases, the J end lost 4 bases, and 8 bases lay between the germline ends. The CDR3 DNA reads as TGTGCCAGCAGCTCCAGGGGTTACGAGCAGTACGTC. This translates into CASSSRGYEQYV.

The gene calls are TRBV4-1 and TRBJ1-3; TRBD1 is a possible D gene (5 bases). CDR1 is MGHRA, CDR2 YSYEKL, per germline. This CDR3 is 14 amino acids long. V was pared by 1 base and J by 5 bases, with 9 bases between. CDR3 sequence: CASSQVSGRNTIYF. In DNA, the CDR3 is TGCGCCAGCAGCCAAGTTTCAGGGAGAAACACCATATATTTT.

The chain has TRBV20-1 and TRBJ2-1; 9 bases fit TRBD2. Germline CDR1 reads DFQATT; CDR2 reads SNEGSKA (reference sequence). V shed 3 bases, J shed 5 bases, and the junction held 26 bases outside the gene matches. The CDR3 spans 21 residues. DNA for the CDR3: TGCAGTGCTAGGGGCTACTTTGTCGGTAGCGGGAGATGGGATGACCACAATGAGCAGTTCTTC. Protein product: CSARGYFVGSGRWDDHNEQFF.

The V gene is TRBV27, the J gene TRBJ2-7; 7 bases map to TRBD2. From germline, CDR1 is MNHEY and CDR2 SMNVEV (reference sequence). The V segment lost 4 bases and the J segment 5 bases; nucleotides outside the gene matches: 5. The CDR3 runs 13 residues. The CDR3 sequence is CASSSGGGNEQYF. DNA for the CDR3: TGTGCCAGCAGTTCCGGCGGGGGTAACGAGCAGTACTTC.

The chain employs TRBV20-1 and TRBJ2-7; D remains ambiguous. V lost 3 bases, J lost 4 bases, and 13 bases lay in between. This CDR3 region has 13 residues. CDR1 and CDR2 from the germline V gene are DFQATT and SNEGSKA (reference sequence). The DNA of the CDR3 is TGCAGTGCTAGGTATCCTGGGCAATACGAGCAGTACTTC. Encoded protein: CSARYPGQYEQYF.

This clonotype has more than one count but fewer than ten. The chain combines TRBV7-9 with TRBJ2-1, with 7 bases lining up with TRBD2. V was clipped by 2 bases and J by 4 bases; unmatched bases: 2. The germline V gene has CDR1 SEHNR and CDR2 FQNEAQ (reference sequence). The CDR3 is 14 residues long. The CDR3 spells CASSLSGVYNEQFF. CDR3 sequence (DNA): TGTGCCAGCAGCTTAAGCGGGGTGTACAATGAGCAGTTCTTC.

Turning to this clonotype: The junction differs from germline at one of its ends, possibly a read error. The rearrangement uses TRBV2 and TRBJ2-5; 7 nucleotides align to TRBD2. The J call may be mistaken, given a closer DNA end match to TRBJ2-7. Germline CDR1 SNHLY, CDR2 FYNNEI. This CDR3 has 14 amino acids. CDR3 loop: CASSERWEGHEQYF. CDR3 sequence (DNA): TGTGCCAGTAGTGAAAGGTGGGAGGGCCACGAGCAGTACTTC.

V usage is TRBV3-1 and J usage is TRBJ2-1; D unresolved. The germline V and J ends were trimmed by 1 base and 0 bases, with 13 bases remaining between them. The CDR3 contains 17 residues. Germline CDR1 reads LGHDT; CDR2 reads YNNKEL (reference sequence). The CDR3: CASSQVILGPSYNEQFF. CDR3 coding DNA: TGTGCCAGCAGCCAAGTTATATTAGGCCCCTCCTACAATGAGCAGTTCTTC.

This clonotype was found a few times. This chain connects TRBV5-6 to TRBJ2-1; 14 bases are a match to TRBD2. From germline, CDR1 is SGHDT and CDR2 YYEEEE. The junction had 5 bases not matched to a gene; V was cut back by 4 bases and J by 2 bases. The CDR3 spans 17 residues. CDR3 region: CASSAGLAGVTYNEQFF. The CDR3 DNA follows: TGTGCCAGCAGCGCGGGACTAGCGGGGGTAACCTACAATGAGCAGTTCTTC.

This clonotype came up a few times. This chain connects TRBV10-3 to TRBJ2-1; 11 bases are a match to TRBD2. Germline V gene data show CDR1 as ENHRY and CDR2 as SYGVKD. The CDR3 is made up of 13 amino acids. With 10 bases clipped from V and 10 bases from J, the junction kept 9 bases outside the gene matches. The CDR3 is CATQTSGALEQFF. DNA for the CDR3: TGTGCCACGCAGACTAGCGGGGCCCTCGAGCAGTTCTTC.

This clonotype has only a few counts. The chain uses TRBV4-1 and TRBJ2-1; 11 positions match TRBD1. This CDR3 spans 17 amino acids. With V trimmed by 2 bases and J by 9 bases, 12 bases remained unmatched. Per germline, CDR1 MGHRA and CDR2 YSYEKL. CDR3 sequence (DNA): TGCGCCAGCAGCCAACCCCGGGACAGGGGGAGAGGGGGTGAGCAGTTCTTC. It codes for CASSQPRDRGRGGEQFF.

This clonotype was detected only a few times. One end of the junction is discordant with germline, which a read error may explain. The CDR3 DNA sequence: TGCGCCAGCGGCTTGCAACAAGAGACCCAGTACTTC. Translated, it gives CASGLQQETQYF. This rearrangement joins TRBV5-1 to TRBJ2-5; D is uncertain. The germline CDR1 and CDR2 sequences are SGHRS and YFSETQ. CDR3 length equals 12 residues. Using reference TRBV5-1 and TRBJ2-5 for the parts outside the CDR3, the full variable domain is KAGVTQTPRYLIKTRGQQVTLSCSPISGHRSVSWYQQTPGQGLQFLFEYFSETQRNKGNFPGRFSGRQFSNSRSEMNVSTLELGDSALYLCASGLQQETQYFGPGTRLLVL.

This chain links TRBV7-2 with TRBJ2-7, with D tentatively TRBD1 or TRBD2 (5 bases each). The CDR3 has 15 amino acids. Germline V gene data show CDR1 as SGHTA and CDR2 as FQGNSA. V gave up 5 bases and J gave up 6 bases, with 20 bases separating them. CDR3 in amino acids: CASSPEPGTAGEQYF. In nucleotides, the CDR3 is TGTGCCAGCAGCCCGGAACCGGGGACCGCGGGCGAGCAGTACTTC. Using reference TRBV7-2 and TRBJ2-7 for the parts outside the CDR3, the full variable domain is GAGVSQSPSNKVTEKGKDVELRCDPISGHTALYWYRQSLGQGLEFLIYFQGNSAPDKSGLPSDRFSAERTGGSVSTLTIQRTQQEDSAVYLCASSPEPGTAGEQYFGPGTRLTVT.

V gene TRBV20-1 combines with J gene TRBJ2-2; 14 nucleotides line up with TRBD2. From germline, CDR1 is DFQATT and CDR2 SNEGSKA (reference sequence). The ends lost 5 bases at V and 5 bases at J; junction bases unmatched: 4. CDR3 length: 15 amino acids. The CDR3 is CSAGTSGSGTGELFF. The CDR3 coding sequence is TGCAGTGCTGGGACTAGCGGGAGTGGGACCGGGGAGCTGTTTTTT.

This clonotype has only a few counts. The chain has TRBV12-3 or TRBV12-4 and TRBJ2-2; D is undetermined. V was shortened by 6 bases and J by 4 bases, with 6 bases between the two germline ends. CDR3 length: 12 residues. The DNA of the CDR3 is TGTGCCAGCAGGAAGACCACCGGGGAGCTGTTTTTT. Protein sequence: CASRKTTGELFF.

This clonotype was seen more than once but under ten times. The gene calls are TRBV6-1 and TRBJ1-6; no clear D. In germline, CDR1 is MNHNS, CDR2 SASEGT. This CDR3 has 15 amino acids. V was clipped by 2 bases and J by 7 bases, with 12 bases between them. The CDR3 spells CASSEYLNLNSPLHF. CDR3 nucleotides: TGTGCCAGCAGTGAATACCTCAATCTAAATTCACCCCTCCACTTT.

The genes are TRBV4-3 and TRBJ2-4; D uncertain. V was cut by 5 bases and J by 5 bases, with 13 bases left in between. Germline V gives CDR1 LGHNA, CDR2 YSLEER. The CDR3 runs to 14 residues. The CDR3 loop reads CASSSLWTQNIQYF. CDR3 in DNA: TGCGCCAGCAGCTCGTTGTGGACCCAAAACATTCAGTACTTC.

This clonotype was seen a handful of times. The chain links TRBV20-1 to TRBJ2-3; 8 bases align to TRBD2. The germline V gene has CDR1 DFQATT and CDR2 SNEGSKA (reference sequence). V was clipped by 1 base and J by 4 bases; unmatched bases: 7. The CDR3 totals 15 residues. The CDR3 region is CSARVLRGGADTQYF. The CDR3 coding sequence is TGCAGTGCTAGAGTCCTACGGGGGGGTGCAGATACGCAGTATTTT.